A single sample is the source of the 9 T cell receptor beta chains below, sequenced in a study of cytomegalovirus exposure and HLA in healthy donors. Primers: 60 Vbeta forward and 13 Jbeta reverse. Generated by immunoSEQ multiplex PCR, the TCRdb table keeps only in-frame clones and is missing some. The sample yields roughly 170,000 clones, 70% to 85% seen once. Input material: PBMCs. These receptors all stem from a young woman in good health and CMV-seronegative.

The rearrangement links TRBV5-6 to TRBJ1-1; 9 bases match TRBD1. V trimming: 1 base; J trimming: 5 bases; junction bases outside the gene matches: 3. The CDR3 consists of 14 residues. CDR1 and CDR2 (germline): SGHDT, YYEEEE. The CDR3 DNA follows: TGTGCCAGCAGCTTGAACAGGGGGCGGACTGAAGCTTTCTTT. Its translation is CASSLNRGRTEAFF. Supplemented by reference TRBV5-6 and TRBJ1-1, the full variable domain reads DAGVTQSPTHLIKTRGQQVTLRCSPKSGHDTVSWYQQALGQGPQFIFQYYEEEERQRGNFPDRFSGHQFPNYSSELNVNALLLGDSALYLCASSLNRGRTEAFFGQGTRLTVV.

V gene TRBV29-1 combines with J gene TRBJ2-3; perhaps TRBD1 as D (6 bases). From germline, CDR1 is SQVTM and CDR2 ANQGSEA. This CDR3 is built from 15 residues. V lost 0 bases and J 2 bases, leaving 12 bases between the germline ends. CDR3: CSVEEQGALTDTQYF. CDR3 bases: TGCAGCGTTGAAGAACAGGGCGCACTCACAGATACGCAGTATTTT.

The rearrangement links TRBV5-6 to TRBJ1-1; a weak D match, TRBD1 (5 bases). This CDR3 spans 15 amino acids. V dropped 0 bases and J dropped 3 bases, with 12 bases sitting between them. Germline V gene lookup returns CDR1 SGHDT and CDR2 YYEEEE. CDR3 region: CASSLDRQADTEAFF. CDR3 nucleotides: TGTGCCAGCAGCTTGGACAGGCAGGCGGACACTGAAGCTTTCTTT.

This chain links TRBV30 with TRBJ2-1, with 9 positions matching TRBD2. CDR3 length equals 17 residues. CDR1 GTSNPN and CDR2 SVGIG come from the germline V gene (reference sequence). Trimming removed 0 bases from V and 9 bases from J; junction bases left unmatched: 15. The CDR3 DNA sequence: TGTGCCTGGAGTGTACATCCCCTCGCGGGAGGGCAGAGTGAGCAGTTCTTC. The encoded protein is CAWSVHPLAGGQSEQFF.

The chain uses TRBV30 and TRBJ2-1; 8 positions match TRBD2. This CDR3 contains 15 residues. From germline, CDR1 is GTSNPN and CDR2 SVGIG (reference sequence). V lost 0 bases to trimming and J lost 5 bases; unmatched junction nucleotides: 6. DNA for the CDR3: TGTGCCTGGAGTGTACTGCTCGGGGGGGACAATGAGCAGTTCTTC. Its translation: CAWSVLLGGDNEQFF. Looking up the rest from reference TRBV30 and TRBJ2-1 gives the full variable domain: SQTIHQWPATLVQPVGSPLSLECTVEGTSNPNLYWYRQAAGRGLQLLFYSVGIGQISSEVPQNLSASRPQDRQFILSSKKLLLSDSGFYLCAWSVLLGGDNEQFFGPGTRLTVL.

The rearrangement joins TRBV6-1 to TRBJ2-7; maybe TRBD1 (5 bases). Trimming shortened V by 7 bases and J by 4 bases, and 14 bases separated the two germline ends. CDR1 and CDR2 (germline): MNHNS, SASEGT. The length of the CDR3 is 13 residues. DNA for the CDR3: TGTGCCAGCAACTACATTCAGGGTTACGAGCAGTACTTC. Amino acid sequence: CASNYIQGYEQYF.

The CDR3 sequence is CASSMGNRGPTHEQYF. CDR3 bases: TGCGCCAGCTCCATGGGAAACAGGGGGCCCACCCACGAGCAGTACTTC. This chain connects TRBV10-2 to TRBJ2-7, with 9 bases fitting TRBD1. Looked up from germline, CDR1 is WSHSY and CDR2 is SAAADI. The ends lost 8 bases at V and 5 bases at J; junction bases unmatched: 16. The CDR3 has 16 amino acids.

This clone was detected once. The J gene is TRBJ1-1, the V gene TRBV28; D is unclear. CDR1 MDHEN and CDR2 SYDVKM come from the germline V gene. V was shortened by 8 bases and J by 3 bases, with 4 bases between the two germline ends. The CDR3 runs to 10 residues. The CDR3, as DNA: TGTGCCAGCTTCGACACTGAAGCTTTCTTT. Translating gives CASFDTEAFF.

The chain recombines TRBV11-2 with TRBJ2-7; 14 positions agree with TRBD2. The CDR3 contains 16 residues. Per the germline V gene, CDR1 is SGHAT and CDR2 is FQNNGV. With V trimmed by 4 bases and J by 2 bases, 4 bases remained unmatched. CDR3 in amino acids: CASSSGLAGGAYEQYF. The CDR3 DNA sequence: TGTGCCAGCAGCTCTGGACTAGCGGGGGGAGCCTACGAGCAGTACTTC.